The sequence of this T cell receptor beta chain was determined in a study of cytomegalovirus exposure and HLA in healthy donors. Findings and caveats of the study: About 180 TCR beta chains were listed as cytomegalovirus-associated. Reported performance of the classifier showed diagnosis of cytomegalovirus status with high specificity and sensitivity.

Germline-derived CDR1 and CDR2 are SGHVS and FQNEAQ. The CDR3 is 15 amino acids. With V trimmed by 2 bases and J by 4 bases, 4 bases remained unmatched. As concerns this clone: Its antigen is still unknown.

Produced via immunoSEQ multiplex PCR; TCRdb's table is partial and in-frame only. The sample holds 100,000 to 120,000 clones, approximately 94% seen once. The clonotype originates from a young woman in good health and CMV-seronegative. The sequencing input was PBMCs. The J gene is TRBJ2-2, the V gene TRBV7-8, with TRBD1 matching 7 bases. CDR3 protein: CASSLPGQPTGELFF. Written as DNA, the CDR3 is TGTGCCAGCAGCTTACCGGGACAGCCCACCGGGGAGCTGTTTTTT.